The entry below gives a single T cell receptor (beta chain) sequence along with its context. What it binds is not known. Using immunoSEQ multiplex PCR, the repertoire was profiled, and TCRdb retains in-frame clones only, with some absent. Of about 420,000 clones in the sample, around 87% were seen once. Treatment in this sample: roughly 20 received Ad26.COV2.S at low or high dose, single or two shots; 5 received placebo; per-sample allocation not given. Repertoires come from day 63 after the first vaccine or placebo injection. The sample belongs to a study of Ad26.COV2.S vaccination and SARS-CoV-2 variants. As for the study in general: Ad26.COV2.S given intramuscularly, once or twice 56 days apart.

Whole-study findings and limits: The analyses of TCR breadth and depth may have understated the size of total T cell responses.

The germline gives CDR1 MNHEY, CDR2 SVGAGI. The V segment lost 6 bases and the J segment 6 bases; nucleotides outside the gene matches: 3. CDR3 length: 13 amino acids. The chain links TRBV6-5 to TRBJ2-7; TRBD1 matches 12 bases. This specimen consisted of peripheral blood, obtained in a trial of Ad26.COV2.S vaccine versus placebo. This sequence was found in a person aged 18-65 years who received the Ad26.COV2.S COVID-19 vaccine or a placebo. CDR3 region: CASSRDRGLEQYF. CDR3 bases: TGTGCCAGCAGCCGGGACAGGGGGCTCGAGCAGTACTTC.